This entry describes one TCR beta chain. Its target antigen remains unknown. No base quality information exists; no much larger clone differs at one position. Measured from the cysteine to the phenylalanine, the CDR3 is 18 residues long. Only the CDR3 part of the read is kept: 54 bases, read in frame from the first base. Clipping removes 5 bases from V and 2 bases from J, with 14 as the unmatched junction base count. According to the germline V gene, CDR1 reads KGHSH and CDR2 reads LQKENI. The source of the sample is a study of shared clonotypes between healthy human individuals (dated by TCRdb to about 2020). Concerning the study at large: The cohort comprised a couple of women and a few men aged 18 to 49 years. Different laboratories and diverse techniques were used to prepare libraries and sequence TCR repertoires, to increase sequencing depth and limit assay-specific biases. For each donor, three plates each were used for CD4 naive and CD4 memory, two plates were used for CD8 naive, and one plate was used for CD8 memory. To estimate repertoire size and how much clonotype sharing occurs between individuals, the study deeply sequenced the blood TCR repertoires of several healthy adults. Leukapheresis yielded between about 0.94 and 9 billion PBMCs per donor. The paper as a whole reports these results and caveats: Incomplete sequencing was indicated by rarefaction of sorted-subset datasets, despite the large sequencing depth. The small number of donors limited the genetic and exposure-history diversity represented. About 5% of naive CD4, 3.5% of naive CD8, about 2.4% of memory CD4, and 0.4% of memory CD8 clonotypes were shared across several donors. Pairwise subsampling indicated that sequencing depth was expected to affect the degree of clonotype sharing among donors. Sampling was limited to blood, and TCR repertoires in tissue likely differ from TCR repertoires in blood. Naive subsets generally had larger estimated clonotype richness than memory subsets. Compared with non-shared clonotypes, clonotypes shared by all four sorted-subset donors had higher generation probabilities.

The donors were healthy, HIV-negative adults with no recently reported acute infections or vaccinations. Every donor was a Caucasian adult residing in Nashville, Tennessee, USA. CD4+ T cells were enriched by magnetic negative selection, after which naive cells were positively selected on CD45RA and the negative fraction was taken as the memory subset. Blood was obtained by leukapheresis, after which PBMCs were separated by Ficoll-Histopaque density gradient centrifugation and cryopreserved in liquid nitrogen vapor phase. Purity and quantity of every magnetically sorted T cell population were checked by analytical flow cytometry. Each sorted fraction had its genomic DNA isolated and then quantified by UV absorbance on a Nanodrop 2000c. TCR CDR3 regions were amplified from genomic DNA by multiplex PCR using the deep immunoSEQ assay. Genomic DNA extracted from each cell subset was distributed evenly over all wells of several immunoSEQ 96-well plates, and each plate served as one replicate. For sorted subsets, around 0.2 ug of genomic DNA, equivalent to roughly 33,000 T cell genomes, went into each replicate PCR. Purified libraries were quantified with a Qubit 3.0 fluorometer, sized on a Bioanalyzer 2100, and re-quantified with the KAPA Library Quantification kit. Every immunoSEQ 96-well plate was sequenced on a dedicated single-read 150-cycle Illumina NextSeq 550 flow cell. In the authors' own workflow: Because the immunoSEQ output held only junctional sequences and lacked quality scores, the filtering could not match the filtering applied to full-length reads. Sequences were annotated with PyIR, a Python wrapper for IgBLAST v1.9, using IMGT germline references to assign V/J genes and CDR3. Reads were filtered out if the reads had weak V/J assignments (E-value above 1e-6), no CDR3, stop codons, out-of-frame junctions, or ambiguous translated residues. V3J clonotypes were defined as sequences sharing an identical inferred V gene, J gene, and CDR3 amino acid sequence. Percentage overlap between repertoires was calculated by dividing the number of shared unique clonotypes by the size of the smaller repertoire. Richness of each repertoire was evaluated using RTK rarefaction, the Chao1 estimator, and Recon v2.1 estimates of unobserved clonotypes. For all TCRbeta clonotypes obtained by the gDNA method from a few donors, generation probabilities were computed with OLGA. Entries here come from immuneACCESS through TCRdb and include only in-frame sequences with V and J called. Some clones fail to appear in such tables; in the studies checked, an unresolved V gene covers under half of the shortfall, and the cause of the remainder is unknown. V, J and clone size were drawn from that table, and D and trimming were deduced from the DNA. The sample data list a few million clones, and roughly 95% of these were observed just once. The ten largest clones take up roughly 0.13% of the sample.

Here the chain combines TRBV18 and TRBJ2-2; 7 bases in between match TRBD2. This clonotype originated in a man in his late teens or twenties in good health. The sequenced material came from naive CD4+ T cells sorted from blood. This specimen's cell subset or site label, per the study, means: CD45RA+ positively selected. The base sequence is TGTGCCAGCTCAGCCCTCGGCGGGAGCGGATTTAACACCGGGGAGCTGTTTTTT. Protein translation: CASSALGGSGFNTGELFF.